This T cell receptor beta chain emerged from a study of naive and memory T cell subsets. Two oligonucleotides, mixed equimolar, formed the beta constant-region primer covering TRBC1 and TRBC2. A single record per CDR3 protein comes from TCRdb applying MiXCR to the UMI-ligation and nested PCR reads. This sample has approximately 82,000 distinct CDR3 sequences, with 6% to 7.5% found just once. This clonotype was detected once. V lost 7 bases, J lost 6 bases, and 6 bases stayed unmatched. Germline CDR1 reads SGHTA; CDR2 reads FQGNSA. The CDR3 contains 13 residues. The TCR sequence derives from a human donor in good health. The sequencing input was central memory CD4+ T cells from blood. This chain links TRBV7-2 with TRBJ2-7; 10 bases are a match to TRBD2. The CDR3 region has the DNA TGTGCCAGCAATCCTAGCGGGAGAGGCGAGCAGTACTTC. Translated: CASNPSGRGEQYF.